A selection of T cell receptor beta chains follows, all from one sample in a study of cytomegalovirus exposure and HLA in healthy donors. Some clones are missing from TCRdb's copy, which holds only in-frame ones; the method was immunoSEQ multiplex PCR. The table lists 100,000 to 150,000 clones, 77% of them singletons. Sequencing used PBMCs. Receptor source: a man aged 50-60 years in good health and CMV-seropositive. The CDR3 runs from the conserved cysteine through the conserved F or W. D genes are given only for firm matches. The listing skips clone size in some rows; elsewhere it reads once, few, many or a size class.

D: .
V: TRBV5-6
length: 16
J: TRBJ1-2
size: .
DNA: TGTGCCAGCAGCTTGGGACAGCCGCCGACGATTCTAGGCTACACCTTC
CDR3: CASSLGQPPTILGYTF

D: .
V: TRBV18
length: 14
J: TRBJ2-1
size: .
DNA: TGTGCCAGCTCCCCCCCATCGCTGGAGCGGGTACAGTTCTTC
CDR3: CASSPPSLERVQFF

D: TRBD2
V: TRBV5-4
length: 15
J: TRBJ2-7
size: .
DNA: TGTGCCAGCAGCTTGGAGTCCAGCGGGAGATCCGAGCAGTACTTC
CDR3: CASSLESSGRSEQYF

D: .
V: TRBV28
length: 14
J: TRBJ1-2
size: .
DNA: TGTGCCAGCAGTTTACTAGGCAGTAACTATGGCTACACCTTC
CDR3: CASSLLGSNYGYTF

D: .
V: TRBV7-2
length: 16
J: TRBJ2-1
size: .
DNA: TGTGCCAGCAGCGGAAACAGCGGACTTCACTACAATGAGCAGTTCTTC
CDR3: CASSGNSGLHYNEQFF

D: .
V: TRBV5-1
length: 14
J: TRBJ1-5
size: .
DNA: TGCGCCAGCAGCTTGGGAGGGACTGATCAGCCCCAGCATTTT
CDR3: CASSLGGTDQPQHF

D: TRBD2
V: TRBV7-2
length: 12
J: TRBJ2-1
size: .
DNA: TGTGCCAGCAGCTACGGACGGGAGGGGCAGTTCTTC
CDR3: CASSYGREGQFF

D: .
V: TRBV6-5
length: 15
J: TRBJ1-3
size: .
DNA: TGTGCCAGCAGTTTATGGGCCTTTTCTGGAAACACCATATATTTT
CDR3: CASSLWAFSGNTIYF

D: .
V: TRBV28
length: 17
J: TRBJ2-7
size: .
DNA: TGTGCCAGCAGGCCTATTTGGAGCCTCGACGGACAATACGAGCAGTACTTC
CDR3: CASRPIWSLDGQYEQYF

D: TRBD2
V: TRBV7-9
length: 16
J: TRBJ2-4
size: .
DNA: TGTGCCAGCAGCCCCGGACTAGCGGGAGCCAAAAACATTCAGTACTTC
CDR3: CASSPGLAGAKNIQYF

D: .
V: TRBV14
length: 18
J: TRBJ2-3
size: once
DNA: TGTGCCAGCAGCCCTGAGAGGGCAGCACCCTGGGGCACAGATACGCAGTATTTT
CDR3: CASSPERAAPWGTDTQYF

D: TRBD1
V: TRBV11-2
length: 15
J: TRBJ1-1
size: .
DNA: TGTGCCAGCAGCGGACGGACAGGGCTGAACACTGAAGCTTTCTTT
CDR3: CASSGRTGLNTEAFF

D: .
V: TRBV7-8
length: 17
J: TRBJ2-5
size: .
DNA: TGTGCCAGCAGCTTAGCAGTAGTCGGGTTTAGGGGGGAGACCCAGTACTTC
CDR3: CASSLAVVGFRGETQYF

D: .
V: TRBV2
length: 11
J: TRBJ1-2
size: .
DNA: TGTGCCAGCAGCCAGGCGGGTGGCTACACCTTC
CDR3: CASSQAGGYTF

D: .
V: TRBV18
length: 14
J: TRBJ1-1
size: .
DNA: TGTGCCAGTCTCGTTGGACACCCGAACACTGAAGCTTTCTTT
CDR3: CASLVGHPNTEAFF

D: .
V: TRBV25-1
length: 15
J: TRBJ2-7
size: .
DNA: TGTGCCAGCAGTGTCAGCGGTCTGCGGAACTACGAGCAGTACTTC
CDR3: CASSVSGLRNYEQYF

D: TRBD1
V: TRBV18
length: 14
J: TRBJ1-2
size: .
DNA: TGTGCCAGCTCACTGGATACAGGGGTTAAGGGCTACACCTTC
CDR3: CASSLDTGVKGYTF

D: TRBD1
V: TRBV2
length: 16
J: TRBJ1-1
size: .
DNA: TGTGCCAGCAGGCTCGACAGGGGGCGGGTAAAAACTGAAGCTTTCTTT
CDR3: CASRLDRGRVKTEAFF

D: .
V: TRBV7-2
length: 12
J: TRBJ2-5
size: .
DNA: TGTGCCAGCAGCCCCCAACAAGAGACCCAGTACTTC
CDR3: CASSPQQETQYF

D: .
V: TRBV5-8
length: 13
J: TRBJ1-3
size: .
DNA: TGTGCCAGCAGCCTGAGCGGCCCAAACACCATATATTTT
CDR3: CASSLSGPNTIYF

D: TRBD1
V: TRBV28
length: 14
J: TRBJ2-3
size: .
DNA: TGTGCCAGCACCCCTTCTCGGGGACAGCATACGCAGTATTTT
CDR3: CASTPSRGQHTQYF

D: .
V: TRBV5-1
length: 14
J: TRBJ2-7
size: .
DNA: TGCGCCAGCAGCGGGGGGAGGCTATCCGACGAGCAGTACTTC
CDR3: CASSGGRLSDEQYF

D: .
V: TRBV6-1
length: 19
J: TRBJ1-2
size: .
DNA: TGTGCCAGCAGTGAGGCCGGGACATTAAACCCCTATTACCCCCGAGGCTACACCTTC
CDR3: CASSEAGTLNPYYPRGYTF

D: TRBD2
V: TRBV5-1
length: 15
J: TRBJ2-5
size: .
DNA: TGCGCCAGCAGCTTGGTTCTAGCGGGGGAGAGGGCCCAGTACTTC
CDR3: CASSLVLAGERAQYF

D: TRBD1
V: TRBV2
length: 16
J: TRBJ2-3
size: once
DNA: TGTGCCAGCAGTCTTGGTCCGGGACAGTCCACAGATACGCAGTATTTT
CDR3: CASSLGPGQSTDTQYF

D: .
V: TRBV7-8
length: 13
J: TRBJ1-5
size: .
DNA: TGTGCCAGCAGCTCCCTGACTAATCAGCCCCAGCATTTT
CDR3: CASSSLTNQPQHF

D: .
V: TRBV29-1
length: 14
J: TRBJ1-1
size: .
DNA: TGCAGCGTTGAGCTCCCGGGGAGGAACACTGAAGCTTTCTTT
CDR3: CSVELPGRNTEAFF

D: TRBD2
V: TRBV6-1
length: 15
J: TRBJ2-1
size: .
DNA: TGTGCCAGCAGTGTGAGCGGGAGCCCCTACAATGAGCAGTTCTTC
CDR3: CASSVSGSPYNEQFF

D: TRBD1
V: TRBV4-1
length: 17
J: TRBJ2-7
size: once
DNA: TGCGCCAGCAGCCAAGTCCCGGGACAGGGTCAAACCTACGAGCAGTACTTC
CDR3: CASSQVPGQGQTYEQYF

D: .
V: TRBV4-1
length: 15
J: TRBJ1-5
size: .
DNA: TGCGCCAGCAGTTCAGAACGGGTTAGCAATCAGCCCCAGCATTTT
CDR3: CASSSERVSNQPQHF

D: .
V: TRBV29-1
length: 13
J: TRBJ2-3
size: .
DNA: TGCAGCGTTGTTGGGGGCAGCACAGATACGCAGTATTTT
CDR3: CSVVGGSTDTQYF

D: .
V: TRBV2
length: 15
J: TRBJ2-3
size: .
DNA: TGTGCCAGCATGGACGGGACTCTAGGGACAGATACGCAGTATTTT
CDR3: CASMDGTLGTDTQYF

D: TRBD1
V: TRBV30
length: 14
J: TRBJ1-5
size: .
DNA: TGTGCCTGGAGTGCGACAGGGGAAAATCAGCCCCAGCATTTT
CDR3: CAWSATGENQPQHF

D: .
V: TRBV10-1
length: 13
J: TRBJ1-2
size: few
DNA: TGCGCCAGCAGTGCCGGTCCCCACTATGGCTACACCTTC
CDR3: CASSAGPHYGYTF

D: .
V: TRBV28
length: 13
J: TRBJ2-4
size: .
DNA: TGTGCCAGCAGCCTCGGCAGGTTCTACATTCAGTACTTC
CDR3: CASSLGRFYIQYF

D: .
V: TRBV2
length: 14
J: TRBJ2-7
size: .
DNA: TGTGCCAGCAGTGAACAGGGGCGTCCCTACGAGCAGTACTTC
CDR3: CASSEQGRPYEQYF

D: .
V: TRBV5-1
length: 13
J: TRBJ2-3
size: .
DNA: TGCGCCAGCAGCTTGGAACAGGGTGGGACGCAGTATTTT
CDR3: CASSLEQGGTQYF

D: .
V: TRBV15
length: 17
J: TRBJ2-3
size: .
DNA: TGTGCCACCAGCAGAGGTTCGCGAGCGTATGCCCCAGATACGCAGTATTTT
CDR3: CATSRGSRAYAPDTQYF

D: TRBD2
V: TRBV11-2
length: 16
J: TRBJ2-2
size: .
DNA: TGTGCCAGCAGCGAGGGACTAGCGGGGGCCACCGGGGAGCTGTTTTTT
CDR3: CASSEGLAGATGELFF

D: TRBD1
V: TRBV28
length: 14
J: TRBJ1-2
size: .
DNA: TGTGCCAGCAGTTTATCGGGGGGGACAGTAACCCTCACCTTC
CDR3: CASSLSGGTVTLTF

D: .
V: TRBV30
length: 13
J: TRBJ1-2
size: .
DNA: TGTGCCTGGAACTCTACAGGTGCTTTTGGCTACACCTTC
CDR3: CAWNSTGAFGYTF

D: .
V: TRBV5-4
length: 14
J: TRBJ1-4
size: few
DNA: TGTGCCAGCAGAGCGGGAGGGACTAATGAAAAACTGTTTTTT
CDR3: CASRAGGTNEKLFF

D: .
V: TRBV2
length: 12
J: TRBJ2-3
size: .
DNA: TGTGCCAGCACCCGGACTACGGATACGCAGTATTTT
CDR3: CASTRTTDTQYF

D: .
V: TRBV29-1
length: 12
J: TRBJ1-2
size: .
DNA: TGCAGCGTTGAGAGTGATTTCTATGGCTACACCTTC
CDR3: CSVESDFYGYTF

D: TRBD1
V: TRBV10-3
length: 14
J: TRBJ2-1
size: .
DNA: TGTGCCATCACCAGGGACAGGGCAGCCGATGAGCAGTTCTTC
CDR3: CAITRDRAADEQFF

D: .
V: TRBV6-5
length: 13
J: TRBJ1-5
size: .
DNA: TGTGCCAGCAGTTCACTACTCACGCAGCCCCAGCATTTT
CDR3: CASSSLLTQPQHF

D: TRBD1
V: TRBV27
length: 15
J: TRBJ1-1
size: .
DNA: TGTGCCAGCAGCCATCGGACAGGGGGCTTCACTGAAGCTTTCTTT
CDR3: CASSHRTGGFTEAFF

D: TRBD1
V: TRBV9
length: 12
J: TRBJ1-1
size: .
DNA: TGTGCCAGCATCAGGGGGTCCACTGAAGCTTTCTTT
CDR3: CASIRGSTEAFF

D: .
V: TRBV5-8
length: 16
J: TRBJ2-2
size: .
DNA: TGTGCCAGCAGCTTGATTTGGAAGGGAGTCACCGGGGAGCTGTTTTTT
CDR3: CASSLIWKGVTGELFF

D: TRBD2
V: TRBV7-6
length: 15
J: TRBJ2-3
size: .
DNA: TGTGCCAGCAGCTTGAGCGGGAGCTTGGCAGATACGCAGTATTTT
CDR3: CASSLSGSLADTQYF

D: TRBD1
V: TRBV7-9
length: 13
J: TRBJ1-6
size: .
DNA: TGTGCCAGCATCGGGACAGTAAATTCACCCCTCCACTTT
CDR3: CASIGTVNSPLHF

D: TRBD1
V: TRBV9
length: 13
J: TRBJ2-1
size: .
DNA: TGTGCCAGCAGCGCGATCTCCGGGACAGGACAGTTCTTC
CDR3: CASSAISGTGQFF

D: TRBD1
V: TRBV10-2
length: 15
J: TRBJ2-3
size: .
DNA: TGCGCCAGCACCTCCGGGACAGGGCAGACAGATACGCAGTATTTT
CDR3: CASTSGTGQTDTQYF

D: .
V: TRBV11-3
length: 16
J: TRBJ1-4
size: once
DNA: TGTGCCAGCAGCATAGGACACCCCAAGACTAATGAAAAACTGTTTTTT
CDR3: CASSIGHPKTNEKLFF